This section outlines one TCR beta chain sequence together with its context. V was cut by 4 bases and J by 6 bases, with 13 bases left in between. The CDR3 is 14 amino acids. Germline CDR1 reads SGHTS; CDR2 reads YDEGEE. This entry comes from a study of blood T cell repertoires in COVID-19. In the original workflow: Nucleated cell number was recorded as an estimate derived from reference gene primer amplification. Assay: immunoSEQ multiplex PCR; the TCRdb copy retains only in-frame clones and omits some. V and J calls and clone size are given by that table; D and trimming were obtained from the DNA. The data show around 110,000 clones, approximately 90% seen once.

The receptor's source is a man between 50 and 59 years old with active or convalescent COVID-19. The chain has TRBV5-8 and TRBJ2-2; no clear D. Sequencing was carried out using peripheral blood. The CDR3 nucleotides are TGTGCCAGCAGCACCCCTCTAGACCCCGGGGAGCTGTTTTTT. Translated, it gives CASSTPLDPGELFF.